This T cell receptor (beta chain) was captured by sequencing in a study of T-cell memory formation after mild COVID-19. Whole-study results and caveats: Mostly located in CM and EM were contracting CD4+ clones, with contracting CD8+ clones located in EMRA.

TCRdb reprocessed the 5' RACE reads via MiXCR and lists one record per CDR3 protein. The table has a few hundred thousand distinct CDR3 sequences, 27% seen once. Note on this clonotype: The target antigen is unknown.

V was pared by 3 bases and J by 0 bases, with 6 bases of the junction left unmatched. There are 15 residues in the CDR3. Germline lookup yields CDR1 DFQATT and CDR2 SNEGSKA (reference sequence). The chain carries TRBV20-1 and TRBJ1-1, with TRBD1 matching 8 bases. The TCR sequence derives from an adult woman who had mild COVID-19 (a few samples of this study predate the infection). Cell type and time point are not known. Sequenced material: PBMCs or a T cell subset sorted from them (not recorded which). The CDR3 bases are TGCAGTGCTAGCGGAGACAGGGGAATGAACACTGAAGCTTTCTTT. Its protein product is CSASGDRGMNTEAFF.